This T cell receptor beta chain was observed in a study of blood T cell repertoires in COVID-19. Measured with immunoSEQ multiplex PCR; TCRdb has only the in-frame clones, and not every one. The sample includes 95,000 to 150,000 clones, 87% of them seen just once. Trimming stripped 8 bases from V and 7 bases from J, with 17 bases between. Germline assignment: CDR1 SEHNR and CDR2 FQNEAQ (reference sequence). This CDR3 has 13 residues. Sequencing was performed on peripheral blood. The chain links TRBV7-9 to TRBJ1-2; maybe TRBD1 (5 bases). The sequence came from a woman in her 70s with acute or convalescent COVID-19. CDR3: CASGYSGGVGYTF. In DNA form, the CDR3 reads TGTGCCAGCGGATACTCTGGGGGGGTTGGCTACACCTTC.